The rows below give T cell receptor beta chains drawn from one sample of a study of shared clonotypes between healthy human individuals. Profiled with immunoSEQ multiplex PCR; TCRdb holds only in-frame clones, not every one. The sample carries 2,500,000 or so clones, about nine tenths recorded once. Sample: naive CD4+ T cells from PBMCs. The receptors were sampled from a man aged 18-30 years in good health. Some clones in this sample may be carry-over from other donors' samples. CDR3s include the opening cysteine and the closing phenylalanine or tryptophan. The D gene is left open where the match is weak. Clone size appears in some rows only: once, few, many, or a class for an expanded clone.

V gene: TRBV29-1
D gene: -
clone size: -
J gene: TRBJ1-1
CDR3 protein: CQASPLGDTEAFF
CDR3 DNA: TGCCAAGCTTCGCCCCTTGGGGACACTGAAGCTTTCTTT

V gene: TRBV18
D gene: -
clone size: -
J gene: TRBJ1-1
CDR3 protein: CASSLQANTEAFF
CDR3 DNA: TGTGCCAGCTCACTACAGGCTAACACTGAAGCTTTCTTT

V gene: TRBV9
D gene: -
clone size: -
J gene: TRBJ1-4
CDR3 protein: CASSHGQGPEKLFF
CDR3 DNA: TGTGCCAGCAGCCACGGGCAGGGGCCAGAAAAACTGTTTTTT

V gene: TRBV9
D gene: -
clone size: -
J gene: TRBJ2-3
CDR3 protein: CASSVATSAGEFTDTQYF
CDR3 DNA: TGTGCCAGCAGCGTAGCTACGAGCGCAGGAGAGTTCACAGATACGCAGTATTTT

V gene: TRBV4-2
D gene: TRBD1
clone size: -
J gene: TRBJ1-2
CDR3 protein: CASSQGTGSDYGYTF
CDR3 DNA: TGTGCCAGCAGCCAAGGGACAGGATCGGACTATGGCTACACCTTC

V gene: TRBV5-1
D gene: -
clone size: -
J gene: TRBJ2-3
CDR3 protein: CASRPGPVSTDTQYF
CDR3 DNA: TGCGCCAGCAGACCGGGTCCAGTCAGCACAGATACGCAGTATTTT

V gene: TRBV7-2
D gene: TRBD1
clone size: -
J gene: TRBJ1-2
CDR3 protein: CASSLLSGGVYGYTF
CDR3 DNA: TGTGCCAGCAGCTTATTATCAGGGGGCGTCTATGGCTACACCTTC

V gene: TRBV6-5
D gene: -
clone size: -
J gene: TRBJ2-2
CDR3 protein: CASSYLLANTGELFF
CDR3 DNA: TGTGCCAGCAGTTATTTACTAGCGAACACCGGGGAGCTGTTTTTT

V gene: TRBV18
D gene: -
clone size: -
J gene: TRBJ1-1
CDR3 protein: CASSNQGVNTEAFF
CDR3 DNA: TGTGCCAGCTCAAACCAGGGAGTGAACACTGAAGCTTTCTTT

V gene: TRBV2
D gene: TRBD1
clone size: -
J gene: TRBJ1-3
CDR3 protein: CASSPQGNGNTIYF
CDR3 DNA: TGTGCCAGCAGCCCACAGGGGAATGGAAACACCATATATTTT

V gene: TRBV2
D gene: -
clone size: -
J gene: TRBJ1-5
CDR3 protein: CASSVEAGTYNQPQHF
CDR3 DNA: TGTGCCAGCAGTGTAGAAGCAGGGACCTACAATCAGCCCCAGCATTTT

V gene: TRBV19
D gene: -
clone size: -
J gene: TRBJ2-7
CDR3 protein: CASGAQKDSLYEQYF
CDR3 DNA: TGTGCCAGTGGGGCCCAGAAGGACAGCCTCTACGAGCAGTACTTC

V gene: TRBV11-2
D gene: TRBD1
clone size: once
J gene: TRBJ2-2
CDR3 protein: CASSSLRGLGGELFF
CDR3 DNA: TGTGCCAGCAGCTCCCTCAGGGGGCTAGGCGGGGAGCTGTTTTTT

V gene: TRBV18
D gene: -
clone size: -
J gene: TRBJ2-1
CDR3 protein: CASSPRTNEQFF
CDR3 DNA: TGTGCCAGCTCACCAAGGACGAATGAGCAGTTCTTC

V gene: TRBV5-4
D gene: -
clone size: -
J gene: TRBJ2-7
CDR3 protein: CASSPPGSRGEQYF
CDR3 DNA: TGTGCCAGCAGCCCCCCTGGATCTAGGGGCGAGCAGTACTTC

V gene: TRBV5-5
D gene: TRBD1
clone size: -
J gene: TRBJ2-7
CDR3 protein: CASSVTGTGGGEQYF
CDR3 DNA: TGTGCCAGCAGCGTAACCGGGACAGGGGGCGGCGAGCAGTACTTC

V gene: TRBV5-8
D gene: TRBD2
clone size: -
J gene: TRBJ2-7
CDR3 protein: CASSYSSGSSYEQYF
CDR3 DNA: TGTGCCAGCAGCTACTCTAGCGGGAGTTCCTACGAGCAGTACTTC

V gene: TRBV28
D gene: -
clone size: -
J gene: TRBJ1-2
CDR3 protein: CASSFRGYYGYTF
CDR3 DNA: TGTGCCAGCAGTTTTCGGGGCTACTATGGCTACACCTTC

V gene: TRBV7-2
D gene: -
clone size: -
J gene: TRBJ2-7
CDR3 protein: CASSLLLPEQYF
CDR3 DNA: TGTGCCAGCAGCTTACTTCTCCCCGAGCAGTACTTC

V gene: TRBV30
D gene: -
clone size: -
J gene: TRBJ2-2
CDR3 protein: CAWSVLVGGELFF
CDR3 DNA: TGTGCCTGGAGTGTGTTAGTAGGGGGGGAGCTGTTTTTT

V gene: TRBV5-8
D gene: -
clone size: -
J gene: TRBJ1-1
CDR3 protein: CASSETRMNTEAFF
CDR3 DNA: TGTGCCAGCAGCGAGACCCGGATGAACACTGAAGCTTTCTTT

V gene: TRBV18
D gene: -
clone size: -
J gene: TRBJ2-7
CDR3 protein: CASSAPVGGAYEQYF
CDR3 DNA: TGTGCCAGCTCAGCACCGGTCGGGGGTGCCTACGAGCAGTACTTC

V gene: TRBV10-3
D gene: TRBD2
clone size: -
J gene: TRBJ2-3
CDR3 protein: CAISSLAGADTQYF
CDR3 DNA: TGTGCCATCAGTTCACTAGCGGGAGCAGATACGCAGTATTTT

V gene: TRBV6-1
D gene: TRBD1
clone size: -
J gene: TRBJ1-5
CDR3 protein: CASSWDRGPQPQHF
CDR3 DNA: TGTGCCAGCAGTTGGGACAGGGGACCCCAGCCCCAGCATTTT

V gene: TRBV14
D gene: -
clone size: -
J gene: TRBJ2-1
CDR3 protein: CASSQDYFNEQFF
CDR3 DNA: TGTGCCAGCAGCCAAGACTACTTCAATGAGCAGTTCTTC

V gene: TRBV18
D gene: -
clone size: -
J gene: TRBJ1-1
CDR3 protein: CASSRGEGTEAFF
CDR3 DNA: TGTGCCAGCTCACGAGGGGAAGGGACTGAAGCTTTCTTT

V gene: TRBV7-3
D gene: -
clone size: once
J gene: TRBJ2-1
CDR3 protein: CASSSTRDNEQFF
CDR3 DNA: TGTGCCAGCAGCTCAACGAGAGACAATGAGCAGTTCTTC

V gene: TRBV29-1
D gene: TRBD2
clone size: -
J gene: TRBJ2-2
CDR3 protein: CSVTGLAGVSTGELFF
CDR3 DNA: TGCAGCGTTACGGGACTAGCGGGAGTTTCTACCGGGGAGCTGTTTTTT

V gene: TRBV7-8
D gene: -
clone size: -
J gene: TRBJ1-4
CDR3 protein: CASSFPGTPFLFF
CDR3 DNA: TGTGCCAGCAGCTTCCCCGGGACCCCGTTTCTGTTTTTT

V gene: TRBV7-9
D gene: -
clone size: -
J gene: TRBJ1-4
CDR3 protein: CASSLGATPPNEKLFF
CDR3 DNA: TGTGCCAGCAGCTTAGGGGCGACACCTCCTAATGAAAAACTGTTTTTT

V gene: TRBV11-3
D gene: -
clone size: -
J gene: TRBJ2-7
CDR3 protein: CASSLESSYEQYF
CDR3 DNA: TGTGCCAGCAGCTTAGAGAGTAGCTACGAGCAGTACTTC

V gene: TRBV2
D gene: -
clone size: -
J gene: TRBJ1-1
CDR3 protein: CASRQDRNTEAFF
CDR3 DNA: TGTGCCAGCAGGCAGGACAGGAACACTGAAGCTTTCTTT

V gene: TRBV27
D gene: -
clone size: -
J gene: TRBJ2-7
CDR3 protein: CASTRDGTLTYEQYF
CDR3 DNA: TGTGCCAGCACCAGAGACGGAACCCTAACCTACGAGCAGTACTTC

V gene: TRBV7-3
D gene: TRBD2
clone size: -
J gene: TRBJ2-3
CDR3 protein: CASSLGAGTMRETNTQYF
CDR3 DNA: TGTGCCAGCAGCTTAGGAGCAGGGACGATGCGGGAGACGAATACGCAGTATTTT

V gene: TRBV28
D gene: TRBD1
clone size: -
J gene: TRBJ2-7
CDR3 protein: CASSPWTGNYEQYF
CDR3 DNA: TGTGCCAGCAGTCCATGGACAGGAAACTACGAGCAGTACTTC

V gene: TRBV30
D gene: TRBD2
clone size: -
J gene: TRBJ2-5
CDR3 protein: CAWSPGLAGQETQYF
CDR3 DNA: TGTGCCTGGAGTCCTGGACTAGCGGGGCAAGAGACCCAGTACTTC

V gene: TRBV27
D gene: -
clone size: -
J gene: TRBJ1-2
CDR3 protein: CASSPGTAWRGYTF
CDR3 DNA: TGTGCCAGCAGTCCAGGGACCGCCTGGCGGGGCTACACCTTC

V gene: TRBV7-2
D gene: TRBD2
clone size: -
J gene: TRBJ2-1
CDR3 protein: CASSGSGRVYNEQFF
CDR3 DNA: TGTGCCAGCAGCGGTAGCGGGAGAGTCTACAATGAGCAGTTCTTC

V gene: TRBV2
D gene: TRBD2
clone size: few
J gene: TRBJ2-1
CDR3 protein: CASSGTSGRSYNEQFF
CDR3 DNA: TGTGCCAGCAGCGGGACTAGCGGGAGGTCCTACAATGAGCAGTTCTTC

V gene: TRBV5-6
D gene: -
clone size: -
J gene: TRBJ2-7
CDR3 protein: CASSWSYSYEQYF
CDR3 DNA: TGTGCCAGCAGCTGGTCGTACTCCTACGAGCAGTACTTC

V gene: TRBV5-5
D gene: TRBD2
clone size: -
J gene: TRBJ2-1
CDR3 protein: CASSFYGGSSYNEQFF
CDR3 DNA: TGTGCCAGCAGCTTCTACGGGGGGAGCTCCTACAATGAGCAGTTCTTC

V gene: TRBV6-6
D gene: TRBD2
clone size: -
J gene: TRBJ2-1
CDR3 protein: CASSTGGGRNEQFF
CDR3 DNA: TGTGCCAGCAGTACTGGGGGAGGGAGAAATGAGCAGTTCTTC

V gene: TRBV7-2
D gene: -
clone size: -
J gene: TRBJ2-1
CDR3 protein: CASSPTSSHDNEQFF
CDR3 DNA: TGTGCCAGCAGCCCAACTAGCAGTCATGATAATGAGCAGTTCTTC

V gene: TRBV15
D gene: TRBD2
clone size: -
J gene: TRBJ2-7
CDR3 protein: CATSRDPREGEQYF
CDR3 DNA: TGTGCCACCAGCAGAGACCCGAGGGAGGGCGAGCAGTACTTC

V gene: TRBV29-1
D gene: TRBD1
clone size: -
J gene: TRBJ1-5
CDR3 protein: CSDRQGASQPQHF
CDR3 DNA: TGCAGCGACAGACAGGGGGCGAGTCAGCCCCAGCATTTT

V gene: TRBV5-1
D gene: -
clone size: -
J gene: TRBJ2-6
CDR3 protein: CASSGGAGLLSSGANVLTF
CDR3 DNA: TGCGCCAGCAGCGGGGGGGCGGGTCTTCTTTCCTCTGGGGCCAACGTCCTGACTTTC

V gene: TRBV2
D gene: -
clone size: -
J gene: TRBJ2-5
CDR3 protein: CASSDTGETQYF
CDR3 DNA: TGTGCCAGCAGTGACACTGGGGAGACCCAGTACTTC

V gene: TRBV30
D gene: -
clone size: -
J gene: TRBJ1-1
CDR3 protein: CAWSTSVRAFF
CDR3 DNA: TGTGCCTGGAGTACTAGCGTGAGGGCTTTCTTT

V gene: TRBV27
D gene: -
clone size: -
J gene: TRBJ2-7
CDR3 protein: CASSLSAPPRRDEQYF
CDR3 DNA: TGTGCCAGCAGTTTATCGGCCCCTCCGCGGCGGGACGAGCAGTACTTC

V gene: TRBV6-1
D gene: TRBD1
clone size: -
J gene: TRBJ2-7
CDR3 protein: CASSEAPDRLYEQYF
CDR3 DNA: TGTGCCAGCAGTGAAGCCCCGGACAGGCTATACGAGCAGTACTTC

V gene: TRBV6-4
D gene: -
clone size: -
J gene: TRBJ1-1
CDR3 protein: CASSEGSWNTEAFF
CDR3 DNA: TGTGCCAGCTCGGAGGGAAGTTGGAACACTGAAGCTTTCTTT

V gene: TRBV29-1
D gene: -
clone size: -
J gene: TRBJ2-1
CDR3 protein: CSVERRNEQFF
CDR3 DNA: TGCAGCGTCGAAAGGAGAAATGAGCAGTTCTTC

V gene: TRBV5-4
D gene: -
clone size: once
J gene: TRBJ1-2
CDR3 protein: CASSLAVGRVNGYTF
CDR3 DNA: TGTGCCAGCAGCTTGGCCGTCGGCAGGGTGAATGGCTACACCTTC

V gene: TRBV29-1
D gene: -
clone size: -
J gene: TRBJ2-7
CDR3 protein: CSVDRQGGGAYEQYF
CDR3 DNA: TGCAGCGTGGATCGACAGGGAGGGGGAGCCTACGAGCAGTACTTC

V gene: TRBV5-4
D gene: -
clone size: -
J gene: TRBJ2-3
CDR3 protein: CASSTVRRSTDTQYF
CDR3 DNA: TGTGCCAGCAGCACCGTTCGTAGGAGCACAGATACGCAGTATTTT

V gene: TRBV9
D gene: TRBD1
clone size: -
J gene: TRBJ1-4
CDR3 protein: CASSTRQGRNEKLFF
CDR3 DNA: TGTGCCAGCAGCACCCGACAGGGACGAAATGAAAAACTGTTTTTT